One sample yielded the 30 T cell receptor beta chains listed below, sequenced in a study of somatic mutations in cytotoxic T cells in rheumatoid arthritis. Profiled with immunoSEQ multiplex PCR; TCRdb holds only in-frame clones, not every one. Counted here are about 16,000 clones, 75% to 85% occurring once; the ten biggest clones make up 22%. The source material was CD8+ T cells sorted from blood. The receptors shown here come from an adult with rheumatoid arthritis.

The V gene is TRBV27, the J gene TRBJ2-7, with a weak D call TRBD1 (5 bases). The V gene lost 8 bases and the J gene lost 13 bases, with 15 bases spanning the gap. Germline-derived CDR1 and CDR2 are MNHEY and SMNVEV (reference sequence). The CDR3 totals 10 residues. The CDR3 protein is CASPGRVSYF. The CDR3 region has the DNA TGTGCCAGCCCCGGCAGGGTATCCTACTTC.

The rearrangement uses TRBV15 and TRBJ2-2; unclear D gene. V lost 4 bases and J 2 bases, leaving 5 bases between the germline ends. The CDR3 is 13 amino acids. CDR1 is LNHNV and CDR2 is YYDKDF in the germline V gene (reference sequence). The CDR3 protein is CATSKVNTGELFF. CDR3 sequence (DNA): TGTGCCACCAGCAAAGTAAACACCGGGGAGCTGTTTTTT.

The chain links TRBV28 to TRBJ2-7; possibly TRBD1 for D (5 bases). V dropped 1 base and J dropped 2 bases, with 18 bases sitting between them. The CDR3 totals 17 residues. Germline V CDR1 and CDR2: MDHEN, SYDVKM. CDR3 sequence: CASSLYPSLTDTYEQYF. The CDR3 DNA is TGTGCCAGCAGTTTATACCCTAGTCTGACAGATACCTACGAGCAGTACTTC.

The chain carries TRBV5-5 and TRBJ2-5; tentative D call: TRBD1 (6 bases). Germline values: CDR1 SGHKS, CDR2 YYEKEE (reference sequence). The CDR3 has 17 residues. Between the trimmed V and J ends, which lost 1 base and 5 bases, there was a span of 21 bases. CDR3 sequence (DNA): TGTGCCAGCAGCTTGCCTGCCGACAGGCCCCTGGGGGAGACCCAGTACTTC. Amino acids: CASSLPADRPLGETQYF.

The chain employs TRBV28 and TRBJ2-7, with TRBD1 matching 7 bases. Germline CDR1 is MDHEN and CDR2 is SYDVKM. This CDR3 spans 14 amino acids. Unmatched junction bases numbered 8, after V lost 5 bases and J lost 4 bases. The CDR3 protein is CASSDGQEAYEQYF. The CDR3 nucleotides read TGTGCCAGCAGTGATGGACAGGAGGCTTACGAGCAGTACTTC.

The chain carries TRBV19 and TRBJ1-2; 10 bases match TRBD1. This CDR3 comprises 16 residues. Germline loops: CDR1 LNHDA, CDR2 SQIVND (reference sequence). J gave up 8 bases and V 5 bases, and 14 bases lay outside the gene matches. This CDR3 reads CASSGTGEAFTRGYTF. CDR3 bases: TGTGCCAGTAGTGGGACAGGGGAGGCTTTTACGCGGGGCTACACCTTC.

This clone was observed once. The J gene is TRBJ1-5, the V gene TRBV7-9; 10 nucleotides line up with TRBD1. This CDR3 has 14 amino acids. The V segment lost 5 bases and the J segment 5 bases; nucleotides outside the gene matches: 3. Germline CDR1 and CDR2: SEHNR and FQNEAQ (reference sequence). The CDR3 sequence: CASSGTGEYQPQHF. DNA for the CDR3: TGTGCCAGCAGCGGGACAGGGGAATATCAGCCCCAGCATTTT.

The chain links TRBV27 to TRBJ1-5, with D possibly TRBD1 on 6 matching bases. This CDR3 contains 14 residues. Germline CDR1 MNHEY, CDR2 SMNVEV (reference sequence). V lost 2 bases and J 4 bases, leaving 9 bases between the germline ends. CDR3 nucleotide sequence: TGTGCCAGCAGTTTAGTCCAGGGGAATCAGCCCCAGCATTTT. This sequence encodes CASSLVQGNQPQHF.

The V and J genes are TRBV4-3 and TRBJ2-6, with 8 bases matching TRBD1. The trim removed 0 bases at V and 3 bases at J, leaving 10 bases unmatched. Germline lookup yields CDR1 LGHNA and CDR2 YSLEER. The CDR3 has 19 residues. The CDR3 nucleotides read TGCGCCAGCAGCCAAGATGGGGCAGGGGGCTTAGGTGGGGCCAACGTCCTGACTTTC. It specifies CASSQDGAGGLGGANVLTF.

This clone was counted only a few times. The rearrangement uses TRBV9 and TRBJ2-3; D possibly corresponds to TRBD2 (7 bases). CDR3 length equals 16 residues. V was cut by 0 bases and J by 1 base, with 12 bases left in between. The V gene's germline CDR1 is SGDLS and CDR2 YYNGEE. As DNA, the CDR3 is TGTGCCAGCAGCGTAGGAGGGGGGGACCGCACAGATACGCAGTATTTT. Translating gives CASSVGGGDRTDTQYF.

A single count supports this clone. The genes are TRBV4-3 and TRBJ2-1, with 7 positions matching TRBD2. V lost 0 bases and J lost 3; bases outside the gene matches: 8. Germline V gene sequence: CDR1 LGHNA, CDR2 YSLEER. The CDR3 runs to 17 residues. The CDR3 nucleotides read TGCGCCAGCAGCCAAGATCTACCTAGCGGAGTCTACAATGAGCAGTTCTTC. It yields the protein CASSQDLPSGVYNEQFF.

The chain carries TRBV5-6 and TRBJ1-1; D is perhaps TRBD1 (6 bases). Trimming removed 0 bases at V and 6 bases at J, with 15 bases between. Germline loops: CDR1 SGHDT, CDR2 YYEEEE. The CDR3 length is 15 residues. The CDR3 DNA sequence: TGTGCCAGCAGCTTGGTTCGCAGGGGAGAGTCTGAAGCTTTCTTT. Translating it yields CASSLVRRGESEAFF.

V gene TRBV18 combines with J gene TRBJ2-7, with 7 bases fitting TRBD2. CDR1 and CDR2 from the germline V gene are KGHSH and LQKENI. J was trimmed by 5 bases and V by 4 bases; bases with no gene match: 11. The CDR3 covers 15 residues. CDR3 protein: CASSLSGGRADEQYF. CDR3 coding DNA: TGTGCCAGCTCACTCTCGGGCGGGAGAGCCGACGAGCAGTACTTC.

As concerns this clone: Other DNA variants within this sample encode the same CDR3. This chain's CDR3 is CASSQGAGVNEQFF. CDR3 sequence (DNA): TGCGCCAGCAGCCAAGGAGCGGGAGTCAATGAGCAGTTCTTC. The V call is TRBV4-3, the J call TRBJ2-1; 8 positions match TRBD2. Per germline, CDR1 LGHNA and CDR2 YSLEER. V lost 1 base and J lost 6; bases outside the gene matches: 2. The CDR3 is 14 residues long.

This clone was observed once. This chain connects TRBV5-1 to TRBJ1-1, with D hard to call. V was trimmed by 4 bases and J by 0 bases, leaving 7 bases between them. Germline CDR1 reads SGHRS; CDR2 reads YFSETQ. The CDR3 has 13 residues. CDR3 loop: CASSLAVNTEAFF. Here the CDR3 DNA reads TGCGCCAGCAGCCTCGCGGTGAACACTGAAGCTTTCTTT.

This clone rates as medium-sized. This sequence joins TRBV6-5 and TRBJ2-1; 7 bases line up with TRBD2. This CDR3 has 14 residues. The germline gives CDR1 MNHEY, CDR2 SVGAGI. The V and J ends lost 6 bases and 5 bases, in that order; junction bases with no gene match: 7. CDR3 region: CASRRAGTDNEQFF. CDR3 bases: TGTGCCAGCAGAAGAGCGGGGACGGACAATGAGCAGTTCTTC.

The chain has TRBV7-3 and TRBJ2-1; 9 bases match TRBD2. Germline V gives CDR1 SGHTA, CDR2 FQGTGA. The CDR3 is 15 residues long. Trimming at V came to 0 bases and at J to 7 bases, leaving 4 bases not matched to a gene. The CDR3: CASSLTSGSLNEQFF. CDR3 sequence (DNA): TGTGCCAGCAGCTTAACTAGCGGGAGTTTGAATGAGCAGTTCTTC.

This rearrangement joins TRBV9 to TRBJ2-5; weak D call: TRBD2 (6 bases). The CDR3 is 15 residues long. The germline V gene has CDR1 SGDLS and CDR2 YYNGEE. Trimming cost V 2 bases and J 2 bases, with 13 bases left between them. CDR3 region: CASSVGGLQQETQYF. As DNA, the CDR3 is TGTGCCAGCAGCGTCGGGGGACTGCAACAAGAGACCCAGTACTTC.

The gene calls are TRBV5-6 and TRBJ1-4; no firm D call. Trimming removed 2 bases at V and 2 bases at J, with 13 bases between. This CDR3 comprises 16 residues. Germline V lookup: CDR1 SGHDT, CDR2 YYEEEE. For the CDR3, the DNA is TGTGCCAGCAGCTTCTGGACGGGCGCGACTAATGAAAAACTGTTTTTT. Encoded protein: CASSFWTGATNEKLFF.

The gene calls are TRBV2 and TRBJ2-1; the D gene is possibly TRBD2 (6 bases). Trimming cost V 6 bases and J 0 bases, with 12 bases left between them. CDR1 and CDR2 (germline): SNHLY, FYNNEI. This CDR3 comprises 15 residues. CDR3 amino acids: CASRDYQSSYNEQFF. CDR3 in DNA: TGTGCCAGCAGGGACTATCAAAGCTCCTACAATGAGCAGTTCTTC.

The chain carries TRBV7-6 and TRBJ1-1; D remains unclear. This CDR3 has 12 residues. CDR1 and CDR2 from the germline V gene are SGHVS and FNYEAQ. V lost 4 bases and J lost 6, with 9 bases in between. The CDR3 sequence is CASSSLESEAFF. CDR3 coding DNA: TGTGCCAGCAGCTCCCTCGAATCTGAAGCTTTCTTT.

This clone was found once. The CDR3 DNA reads TGTGCCAGCAGCCCATGGGCTAGCGGGAAAGACGAGCAGTACTTC. Translated, it gives CASSPWASGKDEQYF. The chain employs TRBV7-3 and TRBJ2-7; 9 bases line up with TRBD2. Germline loops: CDR1 SGHTA, CDR2 FQGTGA. Trimming cost V 5 bases and J 5 bases; bases outside gene matches: 10. The CDR3 extends over 15 amino acids. The complete variable domain, with remaining parts taken from reference TRBV7-3 and TRBJ2-7, reads GAGVSQTPSNKVTEKGKYVELRCDPISGHTALYWYRQSLGQGPEFLIYFQGTGAADDSGLPNDRFFAVRPEGSVSTLKIQRTERGDSAVYLCASSPWASGKDEQYFGPGTRLTVT.

V usage is TRBV28 and J usage is TRBJ2-7, with D uncertain. Germline lookup yields CDR1 MDHEN and CDR2 SYDVKM. V lost 7 bases and J lost 3, with 13 bases in between. The CDR3 sequence is 13 residues long. The CDR3 bases are TGTGCCAGCAAAAATATCGGTAGCTACGAGCAGTACTTC. It specifies CASKNIGSYEQYF.

This clone is hyperexpanded within its sample. The chain couples TRBV27 to TRBJ2-1, with D uncertain. V dropped 3 bases and J dropped 0 bases, with 6 bases sitting between them. Per the germline V gene, CDR1 is MNHEY and CDR2 is SMNVEV (reference sequence). The CDR3 loop spans 14 amino acids. The CDR3 loop is CASSLQGSYNEQFF. For the CDR3, the DNA is TGTGCCAGCAGTTTGCAAGGCTCCTACAATGAGCAGTTCTTC.

V usage is TRBV5-1 and J usage is TRBJ2-3, with 9 bases identical to TRBD2. With 2 bases clipped from V and 5 bases from J, the junction kept 6 bases outside the gene matches. Germline V gives CDR1 SGHRS, CDR2 YFSETQ. This CDR3 contains 15 residues. Here the CDR3 DNA reads TGCGCCAGCAGCTTCTGGCGGGAGGGCCGAGATACGCAGTATTTT. Its translation: CASSFWREGRDTQYF.

This clone was found once. CDR3 region: CASSPGAGGDTQYF. CDR3 coding DNA: TGTGCCAGCAGTCCAGGGGCAGGGGGAGATACGCAGTATTTT. The V and J genes are TRBV27 and TRBJ2-3; 7 bases agree with TRBD1. There are 14 residues in the CDR3. V shed 5 bases and J 5 bases; nucleotides not matched to a gene: 7. Germline CDR1 MNHEY, CDR2 SMNVEV (reference sequence).

By proportion, this clone is medium-sized. This chain uses TRBV2 with TRBJ1-1; 7 bases line up with TRBD1. The V gene end was trimmed by 6 bases and the J gene end by 0 bases; junction bases not matched to a gene: 10. The CDR3 totals 16 residues. The V gene's germline CDR1 is SNHLY and CDR2 FYNNEI. CDR3 nucleotide sequence: TGTGCCAGCAGCTTCAGGGGGATCTCTATGAACACTGAAGCTTTCTTT. Its protein is CASSFRGISMNTEAFF.

V usage is TRBV28 and J usage is TRBJ2-7; D gene uncertain. The CDR3 has 14 residues. V lost 2 bases and J 3 bases, leaving 11 bases between the germline ends. Looked up from germline, CDR1 is MDHEN and CDR2 is SYDVKM. CDR3 bases: TGTGCCAGCAGTTTACCCCTACCGATCTACGAGCAGTACTTC. It yields the protein CASSLPLPIYEQYF.

The CDR3 loop reads CASSPPADYYGYTF. The CDR3 DNA follows: TGTGCCAGCAGCCCCCCCGCAGATTACTATGGCTACACCTTC. J is TRBJ1-2 and V is TRBV5-5; D is undetermined. The CDR3 is 14 residues long. Per germline, CDR1 SGHKS and CDR2 YYEKEE (reference sequence). V was shortened by 4 bases and J by 3 bases, with 13 bases between the two germline ends.

This chain connects TRBV30 to TRBJ2-2; D is unresolved. The CDR3 runs 13 residues. Germline V CDR1 and CDR2: GTSNPN, SVGIG (reference sequence). V was pared by 7 bases and J by 4 bases, with 13 bases between. CDR3 in DNA: TGTGCCTCAAATTGGGCGACCACCGGGGAGCTGTTTTTT. This sequence encodes CASNWATTGELFF.